This TCR beta chain was obtained from a study of T-cell memory formation after mild COVID-19. With 4 bases clipped from V and 7 bases from J, the junction kept 9 bases outside the gene matches. CDR1 is MNHEY and CDR2 is SVGAGI in the germline V gene. There are 16 residues in the CDR3. This clonotype was found a few times. Using its own MiXCR run on the 5' RACE reads, TCRdb lists one record per CDR3 protein. Among 560,000 or so distinct CDR3 sequences listed, roughly 17% were seen once. The sequencing input was PBMCs or a T cell subset sorted from them (not recorded which). The gene calls are TRBV6-5 and TRBJ2-1; 11 nucleotides agree with TRBD2. The sequence was obtained from an adult woman who had mild COVID-19 (a few samples of this study predate the infection). Cell type and time point are not known. The CDR3 DNA sequence: TGTGCCAGCAGTTTCATCCTAGCGGGAGGAATTAATGAGCAGTTCTTC. Its protein is CASSFILAGGINEQFF.